This T cell receptor (beta chain) was retrieved from a study of CD8 T cells in ankylosing spondylitis. Study-level findings and limits: The study identified a TCR beta motif of roughly eight highly homologous variants that appeared characteristic of ankylosing spondylitis blood. Disease-linked clones reportedly concentrated significantly in matched ankylosing spondylitis synovial fluid.

Germline V gives CDR1 MNHEY, CDR2 SMNVEV (reference sequence). V was pared by 3 bases and J by 7 bases, with 12 bases between. The CDR3 covers 14 residues. This clonotype was counted between two and nine times. The antigen remains unidentified. Via MiXCR, TCRdb re-called the 5' RACE reads, giving one row per CDR3 protein. Of some 140,000 distinct CDR3 sequences in the sample, 15% to 20% were seen once. Sequencing was done on a sample of blood, either unsorted or a sorted T cell fraction (not recorded which). This chain links TRBV27 with TRBJ2-2; D unclear. The clonotype was recovered from a male donor with ankylosing spondylitis. CDR3 bases: TGTGCCAGCAGTTTTCGAACTTTCGTCGGGGAGCTGTTTTTT. Residues: CASSFRTFVGELFF.